Presented here are 25 T cell receptor beta chains from one specimen sequenced in a study of cytomegalovirus exposure and HLA in healthy donors. It was with 60 Vbeta and 13 Jbeta primers that the PCR ran. Assay: immunoSEQ multiplex PCR; the TCRdb copy retains only in-frame clones and omits some. The table records some 130,000 clones, roughly 75% of them present only once. Material for sequencing was PBMCs. Receptor source: a man in his thirties or forties in good health.

The chain couples TRBV28 to TRBJ1-5, with D hard to call. The V end lost 5 bases, the J end lost 6 bases, and 5 bases lay between the germline ends. Per germline, CDR1 MDHEN and CDR2 SYDVKM. The CDR3 consists of 11 residues. CDR3 residues: CASSPGQPQHF. The CDR3 bases are TGTGCCAGCAGTCCCGGTCAGCCCCAGCATTTT.

The chain has TRBV7-9 and TRBJ2-1; D is unclear. The CDR3 runs 15 residues. V lost 2 bases and J lost 4, with 12 bases in between. CDR1 and CDR2 from the germline V gene are SEHNR and FQNEAQ (reference sequence). In DNA form, the CDR3 reads TGTGCCAGCAGCTTACCGGTGGTCCTGTACAATGAGCAGTTCTTC. Protein: CASSLPVVLYNEQFF.

The V and J genes are TRBV5-5 and TRBJ1-4; TRBD1 might be the D (5 bases). Germline V gene lookup returns CDR1 SGHKS and CDR2 YYEKEE (reference sequence). The CDR3 is made up of 14 amino acids. V lost 1 base and J lost 8, with 12 bases in between. Here the CDR3 reads CASSLYGAGEKLFF. The CDR3 DNA sequence: TGTGCCAGCAGCTTGTATGGGGCAGGGGAAAAACTGTTTTTT.

This chain links TRBV5-8 with TRBJ2-1, with 10 bases aligning to TRBD1. CDR1 is SGHTS and CDR2 is YDEGEE in the germline V gene. Losses at the gene ends were 3 bases for V and 1 base for J; bases not matched to a gene: 4. The CDR3 extends over 16 amino acids. CDR3 residues: CASSSGTGASYNEQFF. The CDR3 bases are TGTGCCAGCAGCTCAGGGACAGGGGCGTCCTACAATGAGCAGTTCTTC.

The rearrangement uses TRBV11-1 and TRBJ1-1, with 9 bases fitting TRBD1. V gave up 2 bases and J gave up 4 bases; unmatched junction bases: 8. CDR3 length: 16 amino acids. Germline V CDR1 and CDR2: SGHAT, FQDESV (reference sequence). The CDR3 sequence is CASSLPAGTGFTEAFF. The CDR3 DNA is TGTGCCAGCAGCTTACCGGCCGGGACAGGGTTCACTGAAGCTTTCTTT.

This clone has just a few counts. At one end the junction does not follow the germline gene, possibly because of a read error. V and J are TRBV20-1 and TRBJ2-1, with D possibly TRBD2 on 6 matching bases. This CDR3 is 11 amino acids long. CDR1 and CDR2 (germline): DFQATT, SNEGSKA (reference sequence). CDR3 bases: TGCAGTGCTCGGGAGTACACTGAGCAGTTCTTC. The encoded protein is CSAREYTEQFF.

The chain joins TRBV27 to TRBJ2-7; 7 bases align to TRBD1. The CDR3 is 16 residues long. The V gene's germline CDR1 is MNHEY and CDR2 SMNVEV (reference sequence). Trimming at V came to 0 bases and at J to 2 bases, leaving 7 bases not matched to a gene. CDR3: CASSLSAGGNPYEQYF. The CDR3 bases are TGTGCCAGCAGTTTATCAGCAGGGGGAAACCCCTACGAGCAGTACTTC.

This clone was detected once. The chain couples TRBV6-5 to TRBJ1-1, with D hard to call. This CDR3 has 12 residues. Looked up from germline, CDR1 is MNHEY and CDR2 is SVGAGI. Trimming removed 6 bases at V and 2 bases at J, with 7 bases between. CDR3 region: CASRGRNTEAFF. CDR3 coding DNA: TGTGCCAGCAGAGGGAGAAACACTGAAGCTTTCTTT.

This chain connects TRBV27 to TRBJ1-1, with 8 bases fitting TRBD1. The CDR3 sequence is 13 residues long. CDR1 is MNHEY and CDR2 is SMNVEV in the germline V gene (reference sequence). The junction had 5 bases not matched to a gene; V was cut back by 8 bases and J by 3 bases. The CDR3 here is CASGRQGYTEAFF. CDR3 in DNA: TGTGCCAGCGGAAGACAGGGGTACACTGAAGCTTTCTTT.

This chain links TRBV2 with TRBJ1-5, with D maybe TRBD1 (5 bases). The germline V gene has CDR1 SNHLY and CDR2 FYNNEI. The CDR3 contains 18 residues. V was clipped by 8 bases and J by 0 bases, with 23 bases between them. CDR3 region: CASRAVERGGYSNQPQHF. The CDR3 DNA reads TGTGCCAGCCGGGCGGTAGAAAGGGGTGGGTATAGCAATCAGCCCCAGCATTTT.

The CDR3 bases are TGTGCCAGTAGTAGATCCGGGACTAGCGCCACCCATACGCAGTATTTT. Translation: CASSRSGTSATHTQYF. This chain uses TRBV19 with TRBJ2-3, with TRBD2 matching over 10 bases. V dropped 4 bases and J dropped 7; count of bases not matched to a gene: 11. CDR3 length: 16 residues. Germline CDR1 is LNHDA and CDR2 is SQIVND (reference sequence).

As regards this clone: Other DNA sequences of this sample code for an identical CDR3. The V call is TRBV6-6, the J call TRBJ2-7, with D possibly being TRBD2 (6 bases). Germline lookup yields CDR1 MNHNY and CDR2 SVGAGI (reference sequence). The V and J ends lost 5 bases and 2 bases respectively, with 13 bases between them. The CDR3 consists of 14 residues. The CDR3 spells CASSRGTLAYEQYF. The DNA of the CDR3 is TGTGCCAGCAGTCGGGGGACTTTGGCCTACGAGCAGTACTTC.

The chain uses TRBV6-6 and TRBJ1-5, with D perhaps TRBD1 (6 bases). Looked up from germline, CDR1 is MNHNY and CDR2 is SVGAGI (reference sequence). Trimming removed 6 bases at V and 4 bases at J, with 13 bases between. This CDR3 region has 14 residues. The CDR3 nucleotides read TGTGCCAGCAGCCGACAGGATACTAATCAGCCCCAGCATTTT. Its protein product is CASSRQDTNQPQHF.

The CDR3: CASSLGRRVSSYNEQFF. DNA for the CDR3: TGTGCCAGCAGCTTAGGGCGGAGGGTTAGCTCCTACAATGAGCAGTTCTTC. V and J are TRBV5-6 and TRBJ2-1, with D perhaps TRBD2 (6 bases). The V end lost 2 bases, the J end lost 0 bases, and 15 bases lay between the germline ends. Looked up from germline, CDR1 is SGHDT and CDR2 is YYEEEE. The CDR3 extends over 17 amino acids.

This chain links TRBV11-2 with TRBJ2-7; possible D gene TRBD2, 6 bases. The CDR3 spans 17 residues. Germline-derived CDR1 and CDR2 are SGHAT and FQNNGV. Trimming removed 2 bases from V and 2 bases from J, with 19 bases in between. CDR3 DNA: TGTGCCAGCAGCTTATCCTCCCCCGGGACTCCGACCTACGAGCAGTACTTC. Its protein is CASSLSSPGTPTYEQYF.

This chain joins TRBV28 and TRBJ1-3, with D tentatively TRBD1 (5 bases). In germline, CDR1 is MDHEN, CDR2 SYDVKM. There are 13 residues in the CDR3. With 6 bases removed from V and 4 bases from J, the gap between germline ends came to 10 bases. In DNA form, the CDR3 reads TGTGCCAGCAGGAGGACACTCGGAAACACCATATATTTT. This codes for CASRRTLGNTIYF.

This clone was found a few times. This chain links TRBV6-5 with TRBJ1-3; D gene uncertain. This CDR3 spans 15 amino acids. Germline CDR1 MNHEY, CDR2 SVGAGI. V was shortened by 0 bases and J by 9 bases, with 15 bases between the two germline ends. Written as DNA, the CDR3 is TGTGCCAGCAGTTACTCGGCGGCCACCCGAAGCACCATATATTTT. Translation gives CASSYSAATRSTIYF.

The rearrangement joins TRBV6-6 to TRBJ2-3; 13 bases align to TRBD2. CDR3 length equals 15 residues. The J segment lost 4 bases and the V segment lost 5 bases, leaving 3 bases of the junction unmatched. Germline values: CDR1 MNHNY, CDR2 SVGAGI (reference sequence). Here the CDR3 DNA reads TGTGCCAGCAGTACTAGCGGGAGGGCCCCAGATACGCAGTATTTT. It yields the protein CASSTSGRAPDTQYF.

The V and J genes are TRBV9 and TRBJ2-4; TRBD2 aligns across 8 bases. The CDR3 extends over 16 amino acids. V lost 3 bases, J lost 2 bases, and 7 bases stayed unmatched. Per the germline V gene, CDR1 is SGDLS and CDR2 is YYNGEE. This CDR3 is CASSGTSGAPKNIQYF. For the CDR3, the DNA is TGTGCCAGCAGCGGAACTAGCGGAGCCCCCAAAAACATTCAGTACTTC.

V is TRBV18 and J is TRBJ2-7; 7 bases map to TRBD1. The V gene end was trimmed by 6 bases and the J gene end by 6 bases; junction bases not matched to a gene: 11. This CDR3 is built from 14 residues. Germline CDR1 is KGHSH and CDR2 is LQKENI. The CDR3 coding sequence is TGTGCCAGCTCCACCGGCGACAGGGTTGGCGAGCAGTACTTC. It specifies CASSTGDRVGEQYF.

V is TRBV19 and J is TRBJ2-1; the D gene is possibly TRBD2 (5 bases). The CDR3 loop spans 14 amino acids. Trimming took 1 base from V and 3 from J, leaving 7 bases between them. Germline CDR1 reads LNHDA; CDR2 reads SQIVND (reference sequence). The CDR3 loop is CASSIGGHYNEQFF. The CDR3 DNA is TGTGCCAGTAGTATAGGAGGGCACTACAATGAGCAGTTCTTC. Variable domain in full (rest from reference TRBV19 and TRBJ2-1): DGGITQSPKYLFRKEGQNVTLSCEQNLNHDAMYWYRQDPGQGLRLIYYSQIVNDFQKGDIAEGYSVSREKKESFPLTVTSAQKNPTAFYLCASSIGGHYNEQFFGPGTRLTVL.

This sequence joins TRBV6-5 and TRBJ2-1, with D perhaps matching TRBD1 (5 bases). Trimming removed 2 bases from V and 6 bases from J, with 8 bases in between. The CDR3 loop spans 13 amino acids. Germline V gives CDR1 MNHEY, CDR2 SVGAGI. DNA for the CDR3: TGTGCCAGCAGTTACGGCAGGGTCAATGAGCAGTTCTTC. It translates to CASSYGRVNEQFF.

This chain joins TRBV9 and TRBJ2-7, with D possibly being TRBD2 (5 bases). V was shortened by 2 bases and J by 2 bases, with 11 bases between the two germline ends. The germline V gene encodes CDR1 SGDLS and CDR2 YYNGEE. The CDR3 spans 14 residues. CDR3 DNA: TGTGCCAGCAGCGTCGGGGATAGGGCCTACGAGCAGTACTTC. This gives the protein CASSVGDRAYEQYF. Variable domain in full (rest from reference TRBV9 and TRBJ2-7): DSGVTQTPKHLITATGQRVTLRCSPRSGDLSVYWYQQSLDQGLQFLIQYYNGEERAKGNILERFSAQQFPDLHSELNLSSLELGDSALYFCASSVGDRAYEQYFGPGTRLTVT.

The V gene is TRBV5-4, the J gene TRBJ2-7, with a possible D match to TRBD1 (6 bases). The CDR3 sequence is 14 residues long. CDR1 is SGHNT, CDR2 YYREEE, per germline (reference sequence). V was clipped by 5 bases and J by 7 bases, with 19 bases between them. The CDR3 loop is CASSSMDSPREQYF. DNA for the CDR3: TGTGCCAGCAGTTCAATGGACAGTCCTCGAGAGCAGTACTTC.

This clone was detected once. The sample carries other DNA sequences with the same CDR3. The chain couples TRBV19 to TRBJ2-2, with D possibly matching TRBD1 (5 bases). The germline V gene encodes CDR1 LNHDA and CDR2 SQIVND (reference sequence). This CDR3 contains 14 residues. V was clipped by 5 bases and J by 1 base, with 8 bases between them. CDR3 bases: TGTGCCAGTAGTCGCCAGGGGAACACCGGGGAGCTGTTTTTT. It yields the protein CASSRQGNTGELFF.